The rows below give T cell receptor beta chains drawn from one sample of a study of regulatory T cells in long-lasting Graves disease. TCRdb processed the multiplex PCR reads anew with MiXCR; each CDR3 protein has one entry. The repertoire holds roughly 500,000 distinct CDR3 sequences, 9.5% to 15% seen once, with roughly 9.3% in the top ten. This sample also appeared in a second study, on T cells in Graves' hyperthyroidism and ophthalmopathy.

The sample consisted of peripheral blood mononuclear cells (PBMCs), taken at new diagnosis, from a patient treated with antithyroid drugs. The source is a woman in her thirties with Graves disease. Both conserved end residues are part of each CDR3. Fields, in order: CDR3 protein, CDR3 DNA, clone size, V gene, D gene, J gene. A D gene is named only where the DNA matches it firmly. A clone size is listed for some rows: how often the clone was seen (once, few, many), or a class if it is expanded.

CDR3 protein: CASSLTLAVLYQETQYF
CDR3 DNA: TGTGCCAGCAGCTTAACATTAGCGGTTCTGTACCAAGAGACCCAGTACTTC
clone size: many
V gene: TRBV7-9
D gene: .
J gene: TRBJ2-5

CDR3 protein: CASLGGHEGRETQYF
CDR3 DNA: TGTGCCAGCTTAGGAGGGCATGAGGGCCGGGAGACCCAGTACTTC
clone size: many
V gene: TRBV11-2
D gene: .
J gene: TRBJ2-5

CDR3 protein: CASSLESGWGNEQFF
CDR3 DNA: TGTGCCAGCAGCTTAGAAAGCGGGTGGGGAAATGAGCAGTTCTTC
clone size: .
V gene: TRBV7-2
D gene: .
J gene: TRBJ2-1

CDR3 protein: CASSLGSNPNYEQYF
CDR3 DNA: TGTGCCAGCAGCTTAGGGTCCAACCCCAACTACGAGCAGTACTTC
clone size: many
V gene: TRBV13
D gene: .
J gene: TRBJ2-7

CDR3 protein: CASSQAPTGSSGNTIYF
CDR3 DNA: TGCGCCAGCAGCCAGGCCCCCACGGGGAGCTCTGGAAACACCATATATTTT
clone size: .
V gene: TRBV4-3
D gene: .
J gene: TRBJ1-3

CDR3 protein: CSARLLAPLEQYF
CDR3 DNA: TGCAGTGCTAGATTACTAGCTCCGCTCGAGCAGTACTTC
clone size: few
V gene: TRBV20-1
D gene: .
J gene: TRBJ2-7

CDR3 protein: CASSWYREGYEQYF
CDR3 DNA: TGTGCCAGCAGTTGGTACAGGGAAGGCTACGAGCAGTACTTC
clone size: many
V gene: TRBV28
D gene: .
J gene: TRBJ2-7

CDR3 protein: CASGGLSYNEQFF
CDR3 DNA: TGTGCCAGCGGGGGGCTCTCCTACAATGAGCAGTTCTTC
clone size: many
V gene: TRBV6-1
D gene: .
J gene: TRBJ2-1

CDR3 protein: CASSLSTVGPNEQFF
CDR3 DNA: TGTGCCAGCAGTTTATCCACAGTGGGTCCCAATGAGCAGTTCTTC
clone size: many
V gene: TRBV27
D gene: .
J gene: TRBJ2-1

CDR3 protein: CSVEDSRAGSYNEQFF
CDR3 DNA: TGCAGCGTTGAAGATTCAAGGGCGGGGTCCTACAATGAGCAGTTCTTC
clone size: many
V gene: TRBV29-1
D gene: .
J gene: TRBJ2-1

CDR3 protein: CASSSQNTGELFF
CDR3 DNA: TGTGCCAGCAGTTCGCAGAACACCGGGGAGCTGTTTTTT
clone size: many
V gene: TRBV12-3/TRBV12-4
D gene: .
J gene: TRBJ2-2

CDR3 protein: CASSELAGEQETQYF
CDR3 DNA: TGTGCCAGCAGTGAACTGGCAGGGGAACAAGAGACCCAGTACTTC
clone size: many
V gene: TRBV6-1
D gene: .
J gene: TRBJ2-5

CDR3 protein: CASSRIGGESTQYF
CDR3 DNA: TGTGCCAGCAGTAGGATAGGGGGAGAATCGACCCAGTACTTC
clone size: many
V gene: TRBV27
D gene: .
J gene: TRBJ2-5

CDR3 protein: CASKVLGGAREQYF
CDR3 DNA: TGTGCCAGCAAGGTGTTAGGGGGAGCGCGGGAGCAGTACTTC
clone size: many
V gene: TRBV2
D gene: .
J gene: TRBJ2-7